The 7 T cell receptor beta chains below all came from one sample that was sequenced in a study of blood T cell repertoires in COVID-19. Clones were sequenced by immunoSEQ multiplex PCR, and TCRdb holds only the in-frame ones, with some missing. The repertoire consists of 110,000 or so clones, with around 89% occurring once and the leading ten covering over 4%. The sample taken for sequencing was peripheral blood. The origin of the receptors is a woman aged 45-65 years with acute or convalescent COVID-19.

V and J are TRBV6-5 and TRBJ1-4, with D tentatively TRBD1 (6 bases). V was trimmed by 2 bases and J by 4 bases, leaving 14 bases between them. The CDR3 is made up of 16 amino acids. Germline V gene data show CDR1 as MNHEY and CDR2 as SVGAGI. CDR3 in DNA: TGTGCCAGCAGTTACACCTGGACAGACAATAATGAAAAACTGTTTTTT. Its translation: CASSYTWTDNNEKLFF.

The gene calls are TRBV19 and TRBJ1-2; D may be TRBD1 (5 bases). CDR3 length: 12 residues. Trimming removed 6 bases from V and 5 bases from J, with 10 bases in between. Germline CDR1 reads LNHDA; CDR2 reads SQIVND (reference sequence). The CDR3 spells CASSPTGYGYTF. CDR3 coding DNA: TGTGCCAGTAGCCCCACAGGTTATGGCTACACCTTC.

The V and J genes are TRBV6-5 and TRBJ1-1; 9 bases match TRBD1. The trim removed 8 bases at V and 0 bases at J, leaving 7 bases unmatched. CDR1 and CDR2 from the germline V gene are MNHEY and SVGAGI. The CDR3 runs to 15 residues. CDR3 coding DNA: TGTGCCAGCCGATCCGGGACAGGGTTGAACACTGAAGCTTTCTTT. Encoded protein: CASRSGTGLNTEAFF.

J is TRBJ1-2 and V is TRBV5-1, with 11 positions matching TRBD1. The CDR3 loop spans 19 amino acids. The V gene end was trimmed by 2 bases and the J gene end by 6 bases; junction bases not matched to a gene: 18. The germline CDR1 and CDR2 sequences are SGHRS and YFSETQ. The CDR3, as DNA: TGCGCCAGCAGCTTTTTTACTCGGACAGGGGGCATACGCAGTGATGGCTACACCTTC. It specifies CASSFFTRTGGIRSDGYTF.

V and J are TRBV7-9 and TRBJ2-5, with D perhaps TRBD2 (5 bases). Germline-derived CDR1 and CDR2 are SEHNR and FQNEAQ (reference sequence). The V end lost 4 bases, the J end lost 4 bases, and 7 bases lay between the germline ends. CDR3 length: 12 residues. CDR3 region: CASSSTRETQYF. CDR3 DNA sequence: TGTGCCAGCAGCTCAACTAGAGAGACCCAGTACTTC.

CDR3 nucleotide sequence: TGCGCCAGCAGCCAAGGACAGGGGACTAATGAAAAACTGTTTTTT. Amino acids: CASSQGQGTNEKLFF. The chain has TRBV4-1 and TRBJ1-4; TRBD1 matches 8 bases. The J segment lost 2 bases and the V segment lost 1 base, leaving 0 bases of the junction unmatched. Germline V CDR1 and CDR2: MGHRA, YSYEKL. The CDR3 has 15 amino acids.

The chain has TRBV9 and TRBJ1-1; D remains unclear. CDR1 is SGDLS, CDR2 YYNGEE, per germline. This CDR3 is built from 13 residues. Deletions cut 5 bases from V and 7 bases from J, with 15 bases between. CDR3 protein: CASSSLREGEAFF. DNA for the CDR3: TGTGCCAGCAGTTCGCTGCGGGAGGGTGAAGCTTTCTTT.